The rows below give T cell receptor beta chains drawn from one sample of a study of T-cell reconstitution after alpha-beta-depleted transplantation in children. TCRdb independently ran MiXCR on the PCR reads; one entry per CDR3 protein. The table lists 65,000 to 75,000 distinct CDR3 sequences, roughly 4.9% of them singletons. The material sequenced was PBMCs, mostly from graft donor cells, taken 180 days after TCRalphabeta/CD19-depleted stem cell transplant. The receptor set was obtained from a boy under two years old who had a stem cell transplant for acute myeloid leukemia, so the T cells may come from the graft donor. CDR3s include the opening cysteine and the closing phenylalanine or tryptophan. Each record gives: J gene, V gene, D gene, CDR3 protein. A D gene is named only where the DNA matches it firmly.

TRBJ2-3,TRBV25-1,-,CASSEASTDTQYF
TRBJ2-2,TRBV2,TRBD2,CASSVVRGGTGELFF
TRBJ1-2,TRBV7-9,-,CASSLDGYGYTF
TRBJ2-1,TRBV5-6,TRBD2,CASSLAGGRNEQFF
TRBJ2-7,TRBV7-8,TRBD1,CASSTNPGTGAYEQYF
TRBJ2-1,TRBV6-2/TRBV6-3,TRBD2,CASSYPRTSGAYNEQFF
TRBJ1-2,TRBV4-1,TRBD1,CASSQEYKGTGYYGYTF
TRBJ2-7,TRBV12-3/TRBV12-4,-,CASKGNVGSYEQYF
TRBJ1-2,TRBV4-3,-,CASSTRYTVNYGYTF
TRBJ1-2,TRBV7-2,-,CASSLTTGHTGIGYTF
TRBJ2-1,TRBV3-1,TRBD1,CASSPRDRANEQFF
TRBJ1-3,TRBV7-9,TRBD1,CASSSTTGGAGGNTIYF
TRBJ2-2,TRBV7-6,-,CASSFEAGELFF
TRBJ2-4,TRBV29-1,-,CSVELGLAKNIQYF
TRBJ1-5,TRBV12-3/TRBV12-4,-,CASSPDGYSNQPQHF
TRBJ1-5,TRBV12-3/TRBV12-4,-,CASSPGPTGQPQHF
TRBJ2-7,TRBV12-3/TRBV12-4,-,CASSGPGKIPYEQYF
TRBJ1-4,TRBV6-1,TRBD1,CASSEGRTGRNEKLFF
TRBJ2-5,TRBV2,TRBD2,CASRGTSGKETQYF
TRBJ1-1,TRBV6-5,-,CTSSFGDLTEAFF
TRBJ1-1,TRBV20-1,-,CSAPMENTEAFF
TRBJ1-6,TRBV12-3/TRBV12-4,TRBD1,CASSSRDSHSPLHF
TRBJ2-3,TRBV6-2/TRBV6-3,-,CASSRHAGANTDTQYF
TRBJ2-6,TRBV15,TRBD1,CATSRDRGTGAFSGANVLTF
TRBJ1-6,TRBV4-1,TRBD1,CASSQDGGTGVYNSPLHF
TRBJ1-3,TRBV6-2/TRBV6-3,-,CASKKTSSGNTIYF
TRBJ2-7,TRBV10-3,-,CAISGLGLTYEQYF
TRBJ2-7,TRBV7-9,-,CASSPGYEQYF
TRBJ2-1,TRBV5-6,TRBD1,CASSLGTAPGLF
TRBJ2-6,TRBV7-3,-,CASSPSPRGANVLTF
TRBJ2-1,TRBV20-1,-,CSASRGSEPNEQFF
TRBJ2-3,TRBV7-2,TRBD1,CASSLATGVNAQYF
TRBJ2-4,TRBV18,-,CASSPSREENIQYF
TRBJ2-7,TRBV10-3,TRBD1,CAIGTGRSYEQYF
TRBJ1-1,TRBV7-3,-,CASSLTGEALPRMNTEAFF
TRBJ2-7,TRBV12-3/TRBV12-4,TRBD1,CASSSRQGTGTYEQYF
TRBJ2-7,TRBV20-1,-,CSALGTSYEQYF
TRBJ2-3,TRBV20-1,-,CSARVERITDTQYF
TRBJ1-2,TRBV6-2/TRBV6-3,-,CASIPTPSLYGYTF
TRBJ2-3,TRBV5-6,-,CASSFQPSDTQYF
TRBJ1-1,TRBV18,-,CASSPFRRQNTEAFF
TRBJ2-1,TRBV30,-,CAWTTVSSYNEQFF
TRBJ2-1,TRBV3-1,-,CASSLRSLHNEQFF
TRBJ2-2,TRBV13,TRBD1,CASLTRDRHTGELFF
TRBJ2-1,TRBV19,TRBD2,CASSPPAVAGSANEQFF
TRBJ2-1,TRBV5-6,-,CASSLGTAAYNEQFF
TRBJ2-5,TRBV20-1,-,CSAASSIETQYF
TRBJ2-1,TRBV28,-,CASSLMGYEQFF
TRBJ2-1,TRBV20-1,TRBD2,CSALGLAEVEQFF
TRBJ2-3,TRBV11-2,-,CASSSHRDTQYF
TRBJ2-2,TRBV29-1,TRBD1,CSGAGGGSGELFF
TRBJ1-1,TRBV12-3/TRBV12-4,-,CATGRARTEAFF
TRBJ1-4,TRBV29-1,-,CSVKREFNEKLFF
TRBJ1-1,TRBV4-1,-,CASSQEGRDGTEAFF
TRBJ2-2,TRBV24-1,-,CATSDSRTVNTGELFF
TRBJ2-5,TRBV4-3,TRBD1,CASSRITGTGRETQYF
TRBJ1-1,TRBV7-2,-,CASTPKVLNTEAFF
TRBJ2-1,TRBV5-1,-,CASSSDVASYNEQFF
TRBJ1-5,TRBV10-3,-,CAISTRDRDRDQPQHF
TRBJ1-1,TRBV15,-,CATSRDLVAGTEAFF